These T cell receptor beta chains were read from a single sample in a study of T cell clones after liver transplantation. The repertoire was sequenced with immunoSEQ multiplex PCR; TCRdb's copy has only in-frame clones and lacks some. The data show 45,000 to 60,000 clones, approximately 63% seen once. The sequencing here drew on CD4+ T cells from blood, taken at the roughly 15-month timepoint. The receptors originated from a human patient who received a liver transplant. Some T cells may be provided by the graft donor. Each CDR3 is given with its conserved first and last residue. The order of the fields is V gene, clone size, D gene, J gene, CDR3 DNA, CDR3 protein. The D gene is left open where the match is weak. The size field is filled for only some rows; it gives once, few, many or a size class.

TRBV29-1,NA,NA,TRBJ1-1,TGCAGCGTTGTGTCTCTGGGGTTGAACACTGAAGCTTTCTTT,CSVVSLGLNTEAFF
TRBV5-1,NA,TRBD2,TRBJ2-1,TGCGCCAGCAGCTTGACTAGCGGGGTAATCAATGAGCAGTTCTTC,CASSLTSGVINEQFF
TRBV5-1,NA,TRBD2,TRBJ2-1,TGCGCCAGCAGCTTGGTATTTCTGGCGGGGGATATCAATGAGCAGTTCTTC,CASSLVFLAGDINEQFF
TRBV6-1,few,TRBD1,TRBJ1-2,TGTGCCAGCAGTGAACCTGTAACAGGGGGGGAGAGCAGCTACACCTTC,CASSEPVTGGESSYTF
TRBV15,many,TRBD1,TRBJ2-1,TGTGCCACCAGCAGACCGACGGGACAGGGTTACAATGAGCAGTTCTTC,CATSRPTGQGYNEQFF
TRBV6-1,medium-sized,NA,TRBJ1-6,TGTGCCAGCATCCCCTCAGGGGCATACTCACCCCTCCACTTT,CASIPSGAYSPLHF
TRBV28,NA,NA,TRBJ1-1,TGTGCCAGCAGCCGACCCACGGGGGGAGCTTTCTTT,CASSRPTGGAFF
TRBV7-2,NA,TRBD2,TRBJ2-1,TGTGCCAGCAGCTTTAGCGGGACTCACAATGAGCAGTTCTTC,CASSFSGTHNEQFF
TRBV10-3,NA,NA,TRBJ1-2,TGTGCCATCAGTGAGGGGGACTGGTTCGACGGCTACACCTTC,CAISEGDWFDGYTF
TRBV6-5,NA,NA,TRBJ2-6,TGTGCCAGCAGTTCAGGACAGAACTCTGGGGCCAACGTCCTGACTTTC,CASSSGQNSGANVLTF
TRBV7-8,NA,NA,TRBJ2-1,TGTGCCAGCAGCTTAGTTGGGGGAACCAACAATGAGCAGTTCTTC,CASSLVGGTNNEQFF
TRBV7-8,NA,NA,TRBJ2-5,TGTGCCAGCAGCTTTGGGTCGGTTGTCGGGCTGGGCGGGACGGAGACCCAGTACTTC,CASSFGSVVGLGGTETQYF
TRBV13,NA,NA,TRBJ1-1,TGTGCCAGCAGCTTAAGGTCGAGAGGTATGAACACTGAAGCTTTCTTT,CASSLRSRGMNTEAFF
TRBV10-2,few,NA,TRBJ2-1,TGCGCCACCACACATGACTTCCCGACCCCCCGAGACAATGAGCAGTTCTTC,CATTHDFPTPRDNEQFF
TRBV6-6,NA,NA,TRBJ1-5,TGTGCCAGCAGTCTCGGAGATCAGCCCCAGCATTTT,CASSLGDQPQHF
TRBV21-1,few,NA,TRBJ1-2,TGTGCCAGCAGCAGCTTTTTCCGGGGCCCGATTTTCTATGGCTACACCTTC,CASSSFFRGPIFYGYTF
TRBV10-3,NA,TRBD1,TRBJ2-2,TGTGCCATCACCGATGACAGGGACACCGGGGAGCTGTTTTTT,CAITDDRDTGELFF
TRBV27,NA,TRBD2,TRBJ2-3,TGTGCCAGCACTAGCGGGGGAAGAGAGACAGATACGCAGTATTTT,CASTSGGRETDTQYF
TRBV7-9,NA,NA,TRBJ2-3,TGTGCCAGCAGCCCTGTTACAGATACGCAGTATTTT,CASSPVTDTQYF
TRBV4-1,NA,NA,TRBJ2-7,TGCGCCAGCAGCCGCGAAGGGGGGCTCTCCTACGAGCAGTACTTC,CASSREGGLSYEQYF
TRBV5-1,NA,NA,TRBJ1-1,TGCGCCAGCAGCCAGGACCGCCCGGACACTGAAGCTTTCTTT,CASSQDRPDTEAFF
TRBV2,few,NA,TRBJ2-6,TGTGCCAGCAGCCGGGGTCTGTTACCCTCTGGGGCCAACGTCCTGACTTTC,CASSRGLLPSGANVLTF
TRBV4-1,once,NA,TRBJ2-1,TGCGCCAGCAGCCAAGCTGAAATCTACAATGAGCAGTTCTTC,CASSQAEIYNEQFF
TRBV7-2,NA,NA,TRBJ1-5,TGTGCCAGCAGCATTAGAAGCAATCAGCCCCAGCATTTT,CASSIRSNQPQHF
TRBV18,NA,NA,TRBJ1-1,TGTGCCAGCTCTTATCTCGCCGGAGGGCTTTTAGGCACTGAAGCTTTCTTT,CASSYLAGGLLGTEAFF
TRBV5-1,few,NA,TRBJ1-4,TGCGCCAGCAGCTTGGACGGGCCGGAGTTGGGAAAACTGTTTTTT,CASSLDGPELGKLFF
TRBV28,NA,TRBD1,TRBJ1-5,TGTGCCAGCAGTTTCCGGGACAGGAGCAATCAGCCCCAGCATTTT,CASSFRDRSNQPQHF
TRBV28,NA,NA,TRBJ2-6,TGTGCCAGCAGGGGGGTGAGCTCTGGGGCCAACGTCCTGACTTTC,CASRGVSSGANVLTF
TRBV9,NA,NA,TRBJ2-5,TGTGCCAGCAGCGTAGCAGGGGGGCGGGTAGAGACCCAGTACTTC,CASSVAGGRVETQYF